A selection of T cell receptor beta chains follows, all from one sample in a study of blood T cells in healthy people across ages. TCRdb used MiXCR to reprocess the 5' RACE reads, holding one entry per CDR3 protein. The data hold 850,000 to 1,300,000 distinct CDR3 sequences, with around 45% observed a single time. The specimen sequenced was blood. These receptors all stem from an older woman in good health. The CDR3 runs from the conserved cysteine through the conserved F or W. The order of the fields is clone size, J gene, D gene, CDR3 length, V gene, CDR3 DNA, CDR3 protein. D genes are given only for firm matches. Clone size is stated in some rows and not others, as once, few, many or a class when expanded.

abundance: -
j_gene: TRBJ2-1
d_gene: -
len: 15
v_gene: TRBV6-5
CDR3nt: TGTGCCAGCAGTGGGGGACGAGCGGAATACAATGAGCAGTTCTTC
CDR3aa: CASSGGRAEYNEQFF

abundance: -
j_gene: TRBJ2-7
d_gene: -
len: 11
v_gene: TRBV15
CDR3nt: TGTGCCACCAGCAAAGACTACGAGCAGTACTTC
CDR3aa: CATSKDYEQYF

abundance: -
j_gene: TRBJ2-3
d_gene: TRBD2
len: 16
v_gene: TRBV15
CDR3nt: TGTGCCACCAGCAGAGCAGCGGGAGGGAGCACAGATACGCAGTATTTT
CDR3aa: CATSRAAGGSTDTQYF

abundance: few
j_gene: TRBJ2-5
d_gene: TRBD2
len: 19
v_gene: TRBV4-2
CDR3nt: TGTGCCAGCAGCCAAGATCTTCGTCCTAGCGGGATGTACCAAGAGACCCAGTACTTC
CDR3aa: CASSQDLRPSGMYQETQYF

abundance: once
j_gene: TRBJ2-5
d_gene: -
len: 14
v_gene: TRBV7-9
CDR3nt: TGTGCCAGCAGCCTATCACTCGGCCAAGAGACCCAGTACTTC
CDR3aa: CASSLSLGQETQYF

abundance: -
j_gene: TRBJ2-5
d_gene: -
len: 14
v_gene: TRBV7-9
CDR3nt: TGTGCCAGCAGCCGAGATAGACCCCAAGAGACCCAGTACTTC
CDR3aa: CASSRDRPQETQYF

abundance: many
j_gene: TRBJ2-5
d_gene: -
len: 14
v_gene: TRBV9
CDR3nt: TGTGCCAGCAACCAACAGACTAGTTCTGAGACCCAGTACTTC
CDR3aa: CASNQQTSSETQYF

abundance: -
j_gene: TRBJ2-7
d_gene: -
len: 15
v_gene: TRBV6-2/TRBV6-3
CDR3nt: TGTGCCAGCACCGCCGGGATCGGCTCCTACAATGAGCAGTACTTC
CDR3aa: CASTAGIGSYNEQYF

abundance: few
j_gene: TRBJ2-1
d_gene: TRBD1
len: 14
v_gene: TRBV12-3/TRBV12-4
CDR3nt: TGTGCCAGCAGTTTCGGACAGGGAGCCAATGAGCAGTTCTTC
CDR3aa: CASSFGQGANEQFF

abundance: few
j_gene: TRBJ2-3
d_gene: TRBD2
len: 20
v_gene: TRBV3-1
CDR3nt: TGTGCCAGCAGCCAAGAAGGCCTCGGTGGGGTTAGCGGGTACACAGATACGCAGTATTTT
CDR3aa: CASSQEGLGGVSGYTDTQYF

abundance: -
j_gene: TRBJ1-2
d_gene: -
len: 11
v_gene: TRBV24-1
CDR3nt: TGTGCCACCAGTGATTTGTACGGCTACACCTTC
CDR3aa: CATSDLYGYTF

abundance: few
j_gene: TRBJ1-5
d_gene: -
len: 13
v_gene: TRBV27
CDR3nt: TGTGCCAGCAGTTGGGACGGCAATCAGCCCCAGCATTTT
CDR3aa: CASSWDGNQPQHF

abundance: once
j_gene: TRBJ2-7
d_gene: -
len: 13
v_gene: TRBV20-1
CDR3nt: TGCAGTGCTAGAGATTCAACCCACTCCGAGCAGTACTTC
CDR3aa: CSARDSTHSEQYF

abundance: few
j_gene: TRBJ2-7
d_gene: -
len: 16
v_gene: TRBV27
CDR3nt: TGTGCCAGCAGTCCTCCTGATAGGATAACCTTCCACGAGCAGTACTTC
CDR3aa: CASSPPDRITFHEQYF

abundance: -
j_gene: TRBJ1-1
d_gene: -
len: 13
v_gene: TRBV29-1
CDR3nt: TGCAGCGCCGGGGAGGGGGTTGACACTGAAGCTTTCTTT
CDR3aa: CSAGEGVDTEAFF

abundance: -
j_gene: TRBJ2-3
d_gene: TRBD1
len: 15
v_gene: TRBV10-1
CDR3nt: TGCGCCAGCAGGGACTCGGGACAGGACACAGATACGCAGTATTTT
CDR3aa: CASRDSGQDTDTQYF

abundance: many
j_gene: TRBJ2-1
d_gene: -
len: 12
v_gene: TRBV12-3/TRBV12-4
CDR3nt: TGTGCCAGCAGTGCTCGGGGGAATGAGCAGTTCTTC
CDR3aa: CASSARGNEQFF

abundance: -
j_gene: TRBJ2-1
d_gene: -
len: 13
v_gene: TRBV18
CDR3nt: TGTGCCAGCTCGTCCCAACCTCACAATGAGCAGTTCTTC
CDR3aa: CASSSQPHNEQFF

abundance: -
j_gene: TRBJ2-5
d_gene: TRBD2
len: 15
v_gene: TRBV7-3
CDR3nt: TGTGCCAGCAGCTTAGACGGCGGGAGATACAATGAGCAGTACTTC
CDR3aa: CASSLDGGRYNEQYF

abundance: -
j_gene: TRBJ2-3
d_gene: TRBD2
len: 13
v_gene: TRBV20-1
CDR3nt: TGCAGTGCTAGACGACTAGCGTCAGATACGCAGTATTTT
CDR3aa: CSARRLASDTQYF

abundance: -
j_gene: TRBJ1-4
d_gene: -
len: 14
v_gene: TRBV28
CDR3nt: TGTGCCAGCAGGCGCGGAGGGACTAATGAAAAACTGTTTTTT
CDR3aa: CASRRGGTNEKLFF

abundance: -
j_gene: TRBJ1-3
d_gene: -
len: 13
v_gene: TRBV29-1
CDR3nt: TGCAGCGGGTCTCCTGGCTCTGGAAACACCATATATTTT
CDR3aa: CSGSPGSGNTIYF

abundance: -
j_gene: TRBJ1-2
d_gene: -
len: 15
v_gene: TRBV20-1
CDR3nt: TGCAGTGCTCCGGGGGCAGGGCGAGGAAACTATGGCTACACCTTC
CDR3aa: CSAPGAGRGNYGYTF

abundance: few
j_gene: TRBJ2-1
d_gene: TRBD1
len: 15
v_gene: TRBV2
CDR3nt: TGTGCCAGCAGTGAGACAGGACAGGGAGGAAATGAGCAGTTCTTC
CDR3aa: CASSETGQGGNEQFF

abundance: -
j_gene: TRBJ2-7
d_gene: -
len: 14
v_gene: TRBV29-1
CDR3nt: TGCAGCGTCCGATCGGAGCAGGGGATCTACGAGCAGTACTTC
CDR3aa: CSVRSEQGIYEQYF

abundance: -
j_gene: TRBJ2-1
d_gene: -
len: 19
v_gene: TRBV7-9
CDR3nt: TGTGCCAGCAGCTTTTCCACTAGCCCTCAAGCATTCTCCTACAATGAGCAGTTCTTC
CDR3aa: CASSFSTSPQAFSYNEQFF

abundance: -
j_gene: TRBJ2-6
d_gene: TRBD1
len: 17
v_gene: TRBV27
CDR3nt: TGTGCCAGCAGGGGGGACAGGGGGCTTTCTGGGGCCAACGTCCTGACTTTC
CDR3aa: CASRGDRGLSGANVLTF

abundance: -
j_gene: TRBJ1-4
d_gene: TRBD1
len: 13
v_gene: TRBV12-3/TRBV12-4
CDR3nt: TGTGCCAGCAGTTTACGGACAGGGGAAAAACTGTTTTTT
CDR3aa: CASSLRTGEKLFF

abundance: -
j_gene: TRBJ2-6
d_gene: TRBD1
len: 21
v_gene: TRBV10-2
CDR3nt: TGCGCCAGCAGTGGATCTCATTTAAGTGGACAGGGATTCTCTGGGGCCAACGTCCTGACTTTC
CDR3aa: CASSGSHLSGQGFSGANVLTF

abundance: many
j_gene: TRBJ2-3
d_gene: TRBD2
len: 16
v_gene: TRBV4-2
CDR3nt: TGTGCCAGCAGCCAAGCCGGGACTAGCGGGAGGGATACGCAGTATTTT
CDR3aa: CASSQAGTSGRDTQYF

abundance: -
j_gene: TRBJ1-2
d_gene: -
len: 12
v_gene: TRBV7-9
CDR3nt: TGTGCCAGCTTCCAAAGGGGGTTCGGCTACACCTTC
CDR3aa: CASFQRGFGYTF

abundance: -
j_gene: TRBJ1-2
d_gene: TRBD1
len: 17
v_gene: TRBV27
CDR3nt: TGTGCCAGCAGTTTAAGCTCCGGGACAGCTTTATCCTATGGCTACACCTTC
CDR3aa: CASSLSSGTALSYGYTF

abundance: once
j_gene: TRBJ2-1
d_gene: -
len: 12
v_gene: TRBV12-3/TRBV12-4
CDR3nt: TGTGCCAGCAGTGACCAGGGAAATGAGCAGTTCTTC
CDR3aa: CASSDQGNEQFF

abundance: -
j_gene: TRBJ2-1
d_gene: -
len: 16
v_gene: TRBV14
CDR3nt: TGTGCCAGCAGCCAAGTTGGGACCTGGGGGGGCGATGAGCAGTTCTTC
CDR3aa: CASSQVGTWGGDEQFF

abundance: -
j_gene: TRBJ2-2
d_gene: TRBD2
len: 16
v_gene: TRBV11-2
CDR3nt: TGTGCCAGCAGCTCCAGACTAGCGGGAGTCGCCGGGGAGCTGTTTTTT
CDR3aa: CASSSRLAGVAGELFF

abundance: -
j_gene: TRBJ2-7
d_gene: -
len: 14
v_gene: TRBV7-2
CDR3nt: TGTGCCAGCAGCGTAGCTAGACAGACCTACGAGCAGTACTTC
CDR3aa: CASSVARQTYEQYF

abundance: -
j_gene: TRBJ1-2
d_gene: TRBD1
len: 15
v_gene: TRBV10-3
CDR3nt: TGTGCCATCAGTGAAAGGGACAGGGCTAACTACGGCTACACCTTC
CDR3aa: CAISERDRANYGYTF

abundance: once
j_gene: TRBJ2-7
d_gene: -
len: 19
v_gene: TRBV25-1
CDR3nt: TGTGCCAGCAGTGAATATAAGTGGCTGAGCACCGACGATTCCTACGAGCAGTACTTC
CDR3aa: CASSEYKWLSTDDSYEQYF

abundance: -
j_gene: TRBJ2-7
d_gene: -
len: 14
v_gene: TRBV24-1
CDR3nt: TGTGCCACCAGTGATCCCCACAGCTCCTACGAGCAGTACTTC
CDR3aa: CATSDPHSSYEQYF

abundance: -
j_gene: TRBJ2-1
d_gene: -
len: 14
v_gene: TRBV18
CDR3nt: TGTGCCAGCTCACTCCTCACCTGGGACGCCGAGCAGTTCTTC
CDR3aa: CASSLLTWDAEQFF

abundance: once
j_gene: TRBJ1-6
d_gene: TRBD1
len: 15
v_gene: TRBV2
CDR3nt: TGTGCCAGCAGGACAGGGTCCGGGGGGAATTCACCCCCCCACTTT
CDR3aa: CASRTGSGGNSPPHF

abundance: few
j_gene: TRBJ2-1
d_gene: -
len: 12
v_gene: TRBV12-3/TRBV12-4
CDR3nt: TGTGCCAGCAGTTATAACTCCCTAGTTAGGTTCTTC
CDR3aa: CASSYNSLVRFF

abundance: -
j_gene: TRBJ2-2
d_gene: TRBD1
len: 16
v_gene: TRBV9
CDR3nt: TGTGCCAGCAGCGCACGGACAGGGGCGAACACCGGGGAGCTGTTTTTT
CDR3aa: CASSARTGANTGELFF

abundance: -
j_gene: TRBJ1-5
d_gene: -
len: 13
v_gene: TRBV15
CDR3nt: TGTGCCACCAGCGGTAGGGTCGGTCAGCCCCAGCATTTT
CDR3aa: CATSGRVGQPQHF